This TCR beta chain was obtained from a study of blood T cell repertoires in COVID-19. Across the whole study: Samples came from the United States, Italy and Spain, spanning acute and convalescent COVID-19. T cells, B-cell-depleted T cells, or PBMCs supplied cDNA or gDNA.

Trimming removed 0 bases at V and 7 bases at J, with 7 bases between. The CDR3 consists of 13 residues. In germline, CDR1 is LGHNA, CDR2 YNFKEQ. In the source study's methods: Scientists estimated how many nucleated cells there were by amplifying reference gene primers. The data were produced by immunoSEQ multiplex PCR, yet TCRdb's version contains in-frame clones alone and is incomplete. Clone size and the V and J calls come from that table; the DNA yielded D and trimming. The repertoire holds around 170,000 clones, with approximately 79% as singletons. This TCR derives from a woman over 75 with acute or convalescent COVID-19. The sequenced material came from peripheral blood. The rearrangement uses TRBV4-2 and TRBJ1-5; D might be TRBD1 (5 bases). For the CDR3, the DNA is TGTGCCAGCAGCCAAGAAAGGGGACAGCCCCAGCATTTT. This translates into CASSQERGQPQHF.